This T cell receptor (beta chain) came from a study of blood T cell repertoires in COVID-19. Study context: PBMCs, B-cell-depleted T cells, or T cells provided the cDNA or gDNA that made up the material.

Clones were sequenced by immunoSEQ multiplex PCR, and TCRdb holds only the in-frame ones, with some missing. The sample shows approximately 90,000 clones, around 87% of them seen only once. CDR1 is KGHSH, CDR2 LQKENI, per germline. This CDR3 is built from 14 residues. Trimming removed 3 bases from V and 4 bases from J; junction bases left unmatched: 6. The V call is TRBV18, the J call TRBJ2-7, with 7 bases lining up with TRBD1. This clonotype was sampled from a human donor with acute or convalescent COVID-19. The donor label of this sample is uncertain. Sequencing was done on a sample of peripheral blood. In DNA, the CDR3 is TGTGCCAGCTCACCTCATACAGGGGAATACGAGCAGTACTTC. Encoded protein: CASSPHTGEYEQYF.